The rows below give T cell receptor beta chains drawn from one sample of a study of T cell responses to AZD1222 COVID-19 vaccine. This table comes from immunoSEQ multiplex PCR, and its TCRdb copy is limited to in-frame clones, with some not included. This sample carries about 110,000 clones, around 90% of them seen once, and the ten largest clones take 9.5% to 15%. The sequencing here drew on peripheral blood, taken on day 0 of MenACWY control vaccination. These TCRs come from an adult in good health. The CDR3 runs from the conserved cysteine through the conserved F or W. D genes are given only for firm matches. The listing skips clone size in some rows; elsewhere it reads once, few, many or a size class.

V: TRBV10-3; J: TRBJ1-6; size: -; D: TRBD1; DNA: TGTGCCATCAGTGAGTCGGGACAGGGGAAGGGTAATTCACCCCTCCACTTT; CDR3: CAISESGQGKGNSPLHF
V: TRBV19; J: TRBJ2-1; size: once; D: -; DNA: TGTGCCAGTAGTATGTCTAGTGGGGGCTATGAGCAGTTCTTC; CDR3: CASSMSSGGYEQFF
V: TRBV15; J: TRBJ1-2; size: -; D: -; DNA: TGTGCCACCAGCAGAGTGGCAGGTCCCGACTATGGCTACACCTTC; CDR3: CATSRVAGPDYGYTF
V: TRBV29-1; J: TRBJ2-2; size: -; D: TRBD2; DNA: TGCAGCGTTGAATCCAGCGGGGAGTTTGGGGAGCTGTTTTTT; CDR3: CSVESSGEFGELFF
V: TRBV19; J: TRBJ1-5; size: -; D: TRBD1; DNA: TGTGCCAGTGAAAAGACAGGACAGGGACATCAGCCCCAGCATTTT; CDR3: CASEKTGQGHQPQHF
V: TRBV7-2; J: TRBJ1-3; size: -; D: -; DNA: TGTGCCAGCAGCTTAGCTGGGGTCGGAAACACCATATATTTT; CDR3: CASSLAGVGNTIYF
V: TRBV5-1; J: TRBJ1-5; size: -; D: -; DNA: TGCGCCAGCAGCATCTTCCCGACAGGAGGGGTATGGAGCAATCAGCCCCAGCATTTT; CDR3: CASSIFPTGGVWSNQPQHF
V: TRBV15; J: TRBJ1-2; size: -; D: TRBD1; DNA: TGTGCCACCAGCAAGCGGGACAGGGGATATGGCTACACCTTC; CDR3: CATSKRDRGYGYTF
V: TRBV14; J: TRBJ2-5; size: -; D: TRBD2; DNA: TGTGCCAGCAGCTTGGCTAGCGGGAGGCAAGAGACCCAGTACTTC; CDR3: CASSLASGRQETQYF
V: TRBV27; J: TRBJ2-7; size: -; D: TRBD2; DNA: TGTGCCAGCAGCCAAATCCAGACTAGCGCCGCGGACGAGCAGTACTTC; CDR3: CASSQIQTSAADEQYF
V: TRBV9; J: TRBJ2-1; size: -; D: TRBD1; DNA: TGTGCCAGCACCACGGGGTTTTCAGGGGGCCAGTTCTTC; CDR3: CASTTGFSGGQFF
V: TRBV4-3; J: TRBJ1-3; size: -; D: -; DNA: TGCGCCAGCAGCCAAGATCTGGCTATAGGAAGAAACACCATATATTTT; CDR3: CASSQDLAIGRNTIYF
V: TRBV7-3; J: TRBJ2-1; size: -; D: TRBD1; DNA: TGTGCCAGCGGGACAGGGTTGTACAATGAGCAGTTCTTC; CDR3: CASGTGLYNEQFF
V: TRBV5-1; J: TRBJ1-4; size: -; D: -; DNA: TGCGCCAGCAGCTCAACAGGGATCGACAATGAAAAACTGTTTTTT; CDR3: CASSSTGIDNEKLFF
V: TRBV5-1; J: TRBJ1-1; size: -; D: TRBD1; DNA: TGCGCCACCTCTAAAATAGCGCCCCCAGGGCCAGGGGGGATCCCTGAAGCTTTCTTT; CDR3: CATSKIAPPGPGGIPEAFF
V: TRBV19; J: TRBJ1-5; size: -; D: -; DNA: TGTGCCAGTAGTATAGGGACAGCTTCCAATCAGCCCCAGCATTTT; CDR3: CASSIGTASNQPQHF
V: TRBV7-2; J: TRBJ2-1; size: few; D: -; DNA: TGTGCCAGCAGCTTAGTGGGAGGTAATTACAATGAGCAGTTCTTC; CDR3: CASSLVGGNYNEQFF
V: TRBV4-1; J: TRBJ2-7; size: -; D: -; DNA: TGCGCCAGCAGCCAAGATAGGAGGGTGGCGAGCGAGCAGTACTTC; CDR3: CASSQDRRVASEQYF
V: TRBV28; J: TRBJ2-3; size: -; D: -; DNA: TGTGCCAGCAGTGGCGACGCCTTCACAGATACGCAGTATTTT; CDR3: CASSGDAFTDTQYF
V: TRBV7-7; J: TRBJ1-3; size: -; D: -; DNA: TGTGCCAGCAGCTTATCCCTGGAGGACACCATATATTTT; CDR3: CASSLSLEDTIYF
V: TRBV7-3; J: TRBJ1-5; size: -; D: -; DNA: TGTGCCAGCAGCTTAAAGGAAGGGCAGCCCCAGCATTTT; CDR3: CASSLKEGQPQHF
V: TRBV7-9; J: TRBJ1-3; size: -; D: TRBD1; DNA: TGTGCCAGCAGCAAGATCGGGGACAGAGTCCCCGGAAACACCATATATTTT; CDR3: CASSKIGDRVPGNTIYF
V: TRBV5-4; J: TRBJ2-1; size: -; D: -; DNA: TGTGCCAGCACCGGTATCGGGGGCGCGGAGAAGTTCTTC; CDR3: CASTGIGGAEKFF
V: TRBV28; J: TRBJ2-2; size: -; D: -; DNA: TGTGCCAGCAGCACCCCCAGGAGGGGCTACGGGGAGCTGTTTTTT; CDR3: CASSTPRRGYGELFF
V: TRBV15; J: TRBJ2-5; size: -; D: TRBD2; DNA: TGTGCCACCGCCCGGATTAGCGGGGCCCGAGAGACCCAGTACTTC; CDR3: CATARISGARETQYF
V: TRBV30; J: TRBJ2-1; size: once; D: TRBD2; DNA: TGTGCCTGGAGTCGCACTAGCGGGAGAGGCGAGCAGTTCTTC; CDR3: CAWSRTSGRGEQFF
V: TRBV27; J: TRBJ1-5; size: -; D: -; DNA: TGTGCCAGCAGTTCAGGGGGCAATCAGCCCCAGCATTTT; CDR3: CASSSGGNQPQHF
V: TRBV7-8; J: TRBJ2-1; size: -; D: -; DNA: TGTGCCAGCAGTAGAGGACACCTAGATTCCTACAATGAGCAGTTCTTC; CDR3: CASSRGHLDSYNEQFF
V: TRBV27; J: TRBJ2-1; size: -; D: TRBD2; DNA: TGTGCCAGCAGCGGACTAGCGGAAACCTACAATGAGCAGTTCTTC; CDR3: CASSGLAETYNEQFF